This TCR beta chain was found in a study of blood T cell repertoires in COVID-19. Study as a whole: PBMCs, B-cell-depleted T cells, or T cells provided the cDNA or gDNA that made up the material.

Original methodology: How many nucleated cells were present was estimated from reference gene primer amplification. This table comes from immunoSEQ multiplex PCR, and its TCRdb copy is limited to in-frame clones, with some not included. V, J and clone size are those of that table, while D and trimming were read from the DNA. Among about 250,000 clones, about 89% were seen once, and the ten largest hold around 0.84%. CDR1 is SGHKS and CDR2 is YYEKEE in the germline V gene (reference sequence). The trim removed 2 bases at V and 3 bases at J, leaving 7 bases unmatched. The CDR3 extends over 15 amino acids.

The TCR sequence derives from a man aged 25 to 45 with acute or convalescent COVID-19. The chain is built from TRBV5-5 and TRBJ1-2; 7 nucleotides agree with TRBD1. The specimen sequenced was peripheral blood. CDR3 protein: CASSLDGQDYYGYTF. CDR3 DNA: TGTGCCAGCAGCTTAGATGGACAGGACTACTATGGCTACACCTTC.